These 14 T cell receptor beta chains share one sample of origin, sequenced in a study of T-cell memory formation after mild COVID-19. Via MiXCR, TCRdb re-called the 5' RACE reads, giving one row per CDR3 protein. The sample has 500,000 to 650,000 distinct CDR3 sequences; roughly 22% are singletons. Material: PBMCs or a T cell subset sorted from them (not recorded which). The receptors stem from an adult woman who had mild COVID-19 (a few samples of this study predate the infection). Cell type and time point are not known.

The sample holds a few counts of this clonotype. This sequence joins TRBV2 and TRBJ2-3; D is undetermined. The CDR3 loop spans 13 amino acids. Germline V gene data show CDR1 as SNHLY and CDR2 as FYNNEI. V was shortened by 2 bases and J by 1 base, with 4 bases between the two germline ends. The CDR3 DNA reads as TGTGCCAGCAGTGAACTTGGCACAGATACGCAGTATTTT. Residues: CASSELGTDTQYF. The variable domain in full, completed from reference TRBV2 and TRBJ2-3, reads EPEVTQTPSHQVTQMGQEVILRCVPISNHLYFYWYRQILGQKVEFLVSFYNNEISEKSEIFDDQFSVERPDGSNFTLKIRSTKLEDSAMYFCASSELGTDTQYFGPGTRLTVL.

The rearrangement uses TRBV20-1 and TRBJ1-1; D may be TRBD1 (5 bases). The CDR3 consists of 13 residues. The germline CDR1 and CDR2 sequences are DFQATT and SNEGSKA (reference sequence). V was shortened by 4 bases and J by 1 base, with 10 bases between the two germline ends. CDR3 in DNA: TGCAGTGCTACAGGGAGTACGAACACTGAAGCTTTCTTT. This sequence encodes CSATGSTNTEAFF.

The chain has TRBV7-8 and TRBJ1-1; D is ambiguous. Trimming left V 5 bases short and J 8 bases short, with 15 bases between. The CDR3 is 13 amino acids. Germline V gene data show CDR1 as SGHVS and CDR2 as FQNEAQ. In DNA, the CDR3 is TGTGCCAGCAGCCCACGGGTATGGGTAGAAGCTTTCTTT. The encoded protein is CASSPRVWVEAFF.

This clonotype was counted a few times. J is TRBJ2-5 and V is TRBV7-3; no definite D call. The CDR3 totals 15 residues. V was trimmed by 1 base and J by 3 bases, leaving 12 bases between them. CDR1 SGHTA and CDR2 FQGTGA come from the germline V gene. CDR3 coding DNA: TGTGCCAGCAGCTTAAGCAGCGCACCGGAAGAGACCCAGTACTTC. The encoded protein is CASSLSSAPEETQYF.

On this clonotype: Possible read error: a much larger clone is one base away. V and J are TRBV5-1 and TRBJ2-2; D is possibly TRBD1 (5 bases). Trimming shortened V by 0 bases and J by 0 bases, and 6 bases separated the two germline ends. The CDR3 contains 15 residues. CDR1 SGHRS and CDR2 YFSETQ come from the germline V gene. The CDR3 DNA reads TGCGCCAGCAGCTTGGGACAGCCGAACACCGGGGAGCTGTTTTTT. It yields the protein CASSLGQPNTGELFF.

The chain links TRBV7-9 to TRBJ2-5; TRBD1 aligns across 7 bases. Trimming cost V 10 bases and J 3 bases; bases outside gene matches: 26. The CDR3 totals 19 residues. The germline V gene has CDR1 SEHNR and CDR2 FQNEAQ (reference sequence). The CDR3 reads CATELGLVQGRRWKETQYF. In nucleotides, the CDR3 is TGTGCCACCGAGCTTGGACTCGTACAGGGGAGAAGGTGGAAAGAGACCCAGTACTTC. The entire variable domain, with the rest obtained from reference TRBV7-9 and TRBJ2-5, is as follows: DTGVSQNPRHKITKRGQNVTFRCDPISEHNRLYWYRQTLGQGPEFLTYFQNEAQLEKSRLLSDRFSAERPKGSFSTLEIQRTEQGDSAMYLCATELGLVQGRRWKETQYFGPGTRLLVL.

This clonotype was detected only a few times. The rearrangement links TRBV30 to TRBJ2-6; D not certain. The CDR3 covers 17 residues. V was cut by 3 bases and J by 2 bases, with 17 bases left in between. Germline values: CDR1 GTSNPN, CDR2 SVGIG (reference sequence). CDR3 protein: CAWSGMRTVPGANVLTF. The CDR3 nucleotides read TGTGCCTGGAGCGGTATGAGGACGGTTCCTGGGGCCAACGTCCTGACTTTC.

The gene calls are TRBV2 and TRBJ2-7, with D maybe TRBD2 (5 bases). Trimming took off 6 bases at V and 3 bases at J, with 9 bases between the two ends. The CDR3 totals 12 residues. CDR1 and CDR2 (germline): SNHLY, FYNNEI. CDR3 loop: CASRDSHYEQYF. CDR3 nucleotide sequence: TGTGCCAGCAGGGACTCCCACTACGAGCAGTACTTC.

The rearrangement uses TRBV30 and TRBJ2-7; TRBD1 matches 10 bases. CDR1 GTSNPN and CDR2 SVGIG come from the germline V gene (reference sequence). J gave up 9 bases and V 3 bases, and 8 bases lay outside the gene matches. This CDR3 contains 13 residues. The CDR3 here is CAWSPGQGFGQYF. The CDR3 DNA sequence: TGTGCCTGGAGCCCGGGACAGGGGTTCGGGCAGTACTTC. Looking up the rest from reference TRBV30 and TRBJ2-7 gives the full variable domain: SQTIHQWPATLVQPVGSPLSLECTVEGTSNPNLYWYRQAAGRGLQLLFYSVGIGQISSEVPQNLSASRPQDRQFILSSKKLLLSDSGFYLCAWSPGQGFGQYFGPGTRLTVT.

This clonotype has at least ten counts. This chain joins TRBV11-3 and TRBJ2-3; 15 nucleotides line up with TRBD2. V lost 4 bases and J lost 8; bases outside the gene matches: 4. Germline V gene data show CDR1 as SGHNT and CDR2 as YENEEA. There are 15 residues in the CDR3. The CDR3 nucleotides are TGTGCCAGCAGCTCCCGGACTAGCGGGAGGGGTACGCAGTATTTT. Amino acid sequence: CASSSRTSGRGTQYF. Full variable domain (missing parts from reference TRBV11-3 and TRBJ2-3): EAGVVQSPRYKIIEKKQPVAFWCNPISGHNTLYWYLQNLGQGPELLIRYENEEAVDDSQLPKDRFSAERLKGVDSTLKIQPAELGDSAVYLCASSSRTSGRGTQYFGPGTRLTVL.

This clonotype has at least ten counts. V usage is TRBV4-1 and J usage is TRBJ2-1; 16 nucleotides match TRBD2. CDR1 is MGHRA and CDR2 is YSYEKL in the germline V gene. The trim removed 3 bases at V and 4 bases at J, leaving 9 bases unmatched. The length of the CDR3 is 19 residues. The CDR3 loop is CASSHPGLAGGPDYNEQFF. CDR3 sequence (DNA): TGCGCCAGCAGCCACCCGGGACTAGCGGGGGGGCCGGATTACAATGAGCAGTTCTTC.

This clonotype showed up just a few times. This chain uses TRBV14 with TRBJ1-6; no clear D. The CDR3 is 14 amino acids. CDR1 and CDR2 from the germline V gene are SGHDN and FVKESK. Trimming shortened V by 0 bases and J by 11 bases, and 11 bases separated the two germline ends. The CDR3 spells CASSQEEGIPPLHF. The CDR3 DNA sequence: TGTGCCAGCAGCCAAGAAGAAGGGATTCCACCCCTCCACTTT.

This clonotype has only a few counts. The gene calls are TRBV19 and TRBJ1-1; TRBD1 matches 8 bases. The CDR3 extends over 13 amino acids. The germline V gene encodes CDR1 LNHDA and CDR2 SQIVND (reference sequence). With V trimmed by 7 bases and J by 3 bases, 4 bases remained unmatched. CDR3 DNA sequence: TGTGCCAGTATCCGACAGGGGTACACTGAAGCTTTCTTT. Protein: CASIRQGYTEAFF.

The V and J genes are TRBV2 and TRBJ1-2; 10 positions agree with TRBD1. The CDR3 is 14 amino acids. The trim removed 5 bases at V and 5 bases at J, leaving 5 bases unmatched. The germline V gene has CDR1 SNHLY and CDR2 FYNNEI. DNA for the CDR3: TGTGCCAGCAGTTCCGGGGACAGGGGATATGGCTACACCTTC. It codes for CASSSGDRGYGYTF. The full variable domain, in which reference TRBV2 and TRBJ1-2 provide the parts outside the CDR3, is EPEVTQTPSHQVTQMGQEVILRCVPISNHLYFYWYRQILGQKVEFLVSFYNNEISEKSEIFDDQFSVERPDGSNFTLKIRSTKLEDSAMYFCASSSGDRGYGYTFGSGTRLTVV.